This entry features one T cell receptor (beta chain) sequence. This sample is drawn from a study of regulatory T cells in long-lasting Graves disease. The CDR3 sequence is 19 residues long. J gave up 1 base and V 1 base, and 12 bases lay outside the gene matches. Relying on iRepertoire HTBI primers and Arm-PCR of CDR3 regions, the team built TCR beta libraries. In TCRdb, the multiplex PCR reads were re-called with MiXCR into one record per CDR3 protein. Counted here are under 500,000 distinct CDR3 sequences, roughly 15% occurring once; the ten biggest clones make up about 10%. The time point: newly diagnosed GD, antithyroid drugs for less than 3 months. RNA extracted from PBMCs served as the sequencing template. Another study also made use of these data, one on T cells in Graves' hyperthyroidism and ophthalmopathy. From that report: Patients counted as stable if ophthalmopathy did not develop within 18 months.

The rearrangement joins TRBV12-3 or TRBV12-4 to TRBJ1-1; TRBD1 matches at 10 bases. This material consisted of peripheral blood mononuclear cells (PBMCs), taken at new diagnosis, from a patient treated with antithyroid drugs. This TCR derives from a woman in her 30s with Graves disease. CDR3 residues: CASSLVSGTGATGNTEAFF. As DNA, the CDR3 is TGTGCCAGCAGTTTAGTTTCGGGGACAGGGGCGACGGGGAACACTGAAGCTTTCTTT.